This is a list of T cell receptor beta chains from one sample in a study of cytomegalovirus exposure and HLA in healthy donors. The method was immunoSEQ multiplex PCR; TCRdb's version includes in-frame clones alone and lacks a portion of them. The listing contains 65,000 to 90,000 clones. The specimen was PBMCs. These receptor sequences come from a female donor in good health and CMV-seropositive. Both conserved end residues are part of each CDR3. Each record gives: V gene, D gene, J gene, CDR3 DNA, CDR3 protein. D genes are given only for firm matches.

>TRBV29-1|TRBD1|TRBJ2-1
TGCAGCGTTGCCGGGACAGGGGGCTTGGATGAGCAGTTCTTC
CSVAGTGGLDEQFF
>TRBV7-9|-|TRBJ2-1
TGTGCCAGCGGAGTGGGTGAGCAGTTCTTC
CASGVGEQFF
>TRBV6-1|-|TRBJ2-2
TGTGCCAGCAGTGAAGCTGGTCGCGGGGCCAACACCGGGGAGCTGTTTTTT
CASSEAGRGANTGELFF
>TRBV5-8|TRBD1|TRBJ1-1
TGTGCCAGCAGCTTGCCCCGGGACAGGGCCGTAAACACTGAAGCTTTCTTT
CASSLPRDRAVNTEAFF
>TRBV10-3|TRBD1|TRBJ1-2
TGTGCCATCAGTGAACAGGGGTCACCCTCCTATGGCTACACCTTC
CAISEQGSPSYGYTF
>TRBV6-5|-|TRBJ1-1
TGTGCCAGCACCCCTCGGAGGGTCACGGGCACTGAAGCTTTCTTT
CASTPRRVTGTEAFF
>TRBV30|-|TRBJ1-2
TGTGCCTGGAGTGATGGGGGGAGGCGGGTCTACACCTTC
CAWSDGGRRVYTF
>TRBV18|-|TRBJ1-1
TGTGCCAGCTCACTCTTCCGGGAGCCGGCTGAAGCTTTCTTT
CASSLFREPAEAFF
>TRBV9|-|TRBJ1-4
TGTGCCAGCAGCCCAGAGGGAGGGGCAACAACTAATGAAAAACTGTTTTTT
CASSPEGGATTNEKLFF
>TRBV6-6|-|TRBJ1-5
TGTGCCAGCAGTTACTCGAGGGCAGGCGATCAGCCCCAGCATTTT
CASSYSRAGDQPQHF
>TRBV14|TRBD1|TRBJ2-5
TGTGCCAGCAGCAAGGGACAGGGGACCGCGAAGACCCAGTACTTC
CASSKGQGTAKTQYF
>TRBV27|-|TRBJ2-7
TGTGCCAGCAGTTTAACGGGACGGGGGTCCTCCTACGAGCAGTACTTC
CASSLTGRGSSYEQYF
>TRBV11-2|-|TRBJ2-7
TGTGCCAGCAGCTCACACTACGAGCAGTACTTC
CASSSHYEQYF
>TRBV2|TRBD1|TRBJ1-2
TGTGCCGGCCGACAGGGGGGCAAAGTCTATGGCTACACCTTC
CAGRQGGKVYGYTF
>TRBV20-1|-|TRBJ1-2
TGCAGTGCCCTTGGGGAGTACACCTTC
CSALGEYTF
>TRBV27|-|TRBJ1-1
TGTGCCAGCAGTTTATTGGAGGCGACTGAAGCTTTCTTT
CASSLLEATEAFF
>TRBV18|-|TRBJ1-1
TGTGCCAGCTCACCACGTGCGGGAATAACTGAAGCTTTCTTT
CASSPRAGITEAFF
>TRBV10-3|-|TRBJ2-7
TGTGCCATCAGGGAGGGGGCCCCCTACGAGCAGTACTTC
CAIREGAPYEQYF
>TRBV15|TRBD1|TRBJ1-1
TGTGCCACCAGCACCCGGGACAGGGGGCACACTGAAGCTTTCTTT
CATSTRDRGHTEAFF
>TRBV5-1|TRBD2|TRBJ2-3
TGCGCCAGCAGCTTGGGGAATACGGGACTAGCGGGAAGCACAGATACGCAGTATTTT
CASSLGNTGLAGSTDTQYF
>TRBV5-1|-|TRBJ2-5
TGCGCCAGCAGCTTGGCCAACACCATTCAGGAGACCCAGTACTTC
CASSLANTIQETQYF
>TRBV7-2|-|TRBJ1-3
TGTGCCAGCAGCTTAGCGTCCGCCAGTCTTGGAAACACCATATATTTT
CASSLASASLGNTIYF
>TRBV6-5|TRBD1|TRBJ1-2
TGTGCCAGCAGCTCCGGGACAGGGACGGCCTATGGCTACACCTTC
CASSSGTGTAYGYTF
>TRBV4-2|TRBD1|TRBJ1-2
TGTGCCAGCAGCCGCCAAACCTCGACGGACAGGGCCTCTGGCTACACCTTC
CASSRQTSTDRASGYTF
>TRBV19|TRBD2|TRBJ2-1
TGTGCCAGTAGTATCGTTAGCGGGTCAAACAATGAGCAGTTCTTC
CASSIVSGSNNEQFF
>TRBV5-1|-|TRBJ2-7
TGCGCCAGCAGCTTGGGTGGGACTGACTACGAGCAGTACTTC
CASSLGGTDYEQYF
>TRBV7-2|TRBD1|TRBJ1-1
TGTGCCAGCAGCCTCGGGACAGGGGGAGGCACTGAAGCTTTCTTT
CASSLGTGGGTEAFF
>TRBV4-3|TRBD1|TRBJ2-7
TGCGCCAGCAGCCAAGAGGGACAGGGGGCGCGCGAGCAGTACTTC
CASSQEGQGAREQYF
>TRBV2|TRBD2|TRBJ2-7
TGTGCCAGCAGACTAGAGGGACTAGCGGGGGGACGTGGCTTCTTC
CASRLEGLAGGRGFF
>TRBV4-3|TRBD2|TRBJ2-7
TGCGCCAGCAGCCCCCGAGCGGGAGTATCCTACGAGCAGTACTTC
CASSPRAGVSYEQYF
>TRBV29-1|TRBD1|TRBJ1-1
TGCAGCGGACAGGGGGCGCTTACTGAAGCTTTCTTT
CSGQGALTEAFF
>TRBV27|TRBD2|TRBJ2-2
TGTGCCAGCAGTTCATCGGTTCTAGCGGGAGCCCCGACGAACACCGGGGAGCTGTTTTTT
CASSSSVLAGAPTNTGELFF
>TRBV4-1|TRBD1|TRBJ2-7
TGCGCCAGCAGCCAAGAGGCAGGGGACAGGATTGCCTACGAGCAGTACTTC
CASSQEAGDRIAYEQYF
>TRBV18|TRBD1|TRBJ1-2
TGTGCCAGCTCAATAGGGACAGGGGGCGTTTATGGCTACACCTTC
CASSIGTGGVYGYTF
>TRBV18|TRBD2|TRBJ2-7
TGTGCCAGCTCACCATATAGCTTCGGGCTAGCGGGAGGCCAACGCGAGCAGTACTTC
CASSPYSFGLAGGQREQYF
>TRBV4-1|TRBD2|TRBJ2-7
TGCGCCAGCAGCCAAGATGTGGCGGGAGGGCCAGGGGAGCAGTACTTC
CASSQDVAGGPGEQYF
>TRBV9|TRBD2|TRBJ2-1
TGTGCCAGCAGCCGGGAGGGGGCTAGCGGGGGAGTAGACAATGAGCAGTTCTTC
CASSREGASGGVDNEQFF
>TRBV19|TRBD2|TRBJ2-1
TGTGCCAGTAGTATAGGACTAGCGGGCTATGAGCAGTTCTTC
CASSIGLAGYEQFF
>TRBV27|-|TRBJ1-4
TGTGCCAGCTCGTGGCAGTTTAATGAAAAACTGTTTTTT
CASSWQFNEKLFF
>TRBV28|-|TRBJ2-7
TGTGCCAGTCCTCCACGCCTCTTTATGGGGGGCGCAGGGGGTAGCACCCACGAGCAGTACTTC
CASPPRLFMGGAGGSTHEQYF
>TRBV5-1|-|TRBJ1-1
TGCGCCAGCAGCTTTCAGACAGACACTGAAGCTTTCTTT
CASSFQTDTEAFF
>TRBV15|-|TRBJ1-5
TGTGCCACCAGCTTTCCTAGCCCGAGGGCAGCCGGTCAGCCCCAGCATTTT
CATSFPSPRAAGQPQHF
>TRBV30|-|TRBJ2-7
TGTGCCTGGAGTGTAAGCACGTCCTACGAGCAGTACTTC
CAWSVSTSYEQYF
>TRBV4-3|TRBD2|TRBJ2-3
TGCGCCAGCAGCCAAGATGGGCGGGGACTAGCGGTCCACCCCACAGATACGCAGTATTTT
CASSQDGRGLAVHPTDTQYF
>TRBV28|-|TRBJ2-7
TGTGCCAGCAGACAGCCGGGCCAAGGGGGATCCTACGAGCAGTACTTC
CASRQPGQGGSYEQYF
>TRBV5-1|TRBD2|TRBJ2-7
TGCGCCAGCAGCTGGACCTTGGCGGGGGGGCCCTACGAGCAGTACTTC
CASSWTLAGGPYEQYF
>TRBV7-2|TRBD2|TRBJ2-5
TGTGCCAGCAGCTTAGGAGTAGCGGGGAGCCAAGAGACCCAGTACTTC
CASSLGVAGSQETQYF
>TRBV19|TRBD2|TRBJ2-7
TGTGCCAGTAGTATTTTGGCTAGCGGGGGCTACGAGCAGTACTTC
CASSILASGGYEQYF
>TRBV7-6|-|TRBJ2-2
TGTGCCAGCTCAACAGGCGACGCGAACACCGGGGAGCTGTTTTTT
CASSTGDANTGELFF
>TRBV5-6|-|TRBJ1-1
TGTGCCAGCAGCCGTACAGAGGAAGCTTTCTTT
CASSRTEEAFF
>TRBV28|TRBD1|TRBJ1-4
TGTGCCAGCAGTTCCGGGACAGGGGTTGAAAAACTGTTTTTT
CASSSGTGVEKLFF
>TRBV4-2|-|TRBJ2-3
TGTGCCAGCAGCCAAGAGGCGGCAGGGGTTGGTGATACGCAGTATTTT
CASSQEAAGVGDTQYF
>TRBV9|TRBD1|TRBJ1-2
TGTGCCAGCAGCGACCGGGACAGGGACTATGGCTACACCTTC
CASSDRDRDYGYTF
>TRBV5-1|TRBD2|TRBJ2-5
TGCGCCAGCAGCCCCGGGACTAGAGGAAATAGGTACCAAGAGACCCAGTACTTC
CASSPGTRGNRYQETQYF
>TRBV4-3|-|TRBJ1-2
TGCGCCAGCAGCCAAGGGAACAGCCTTGACTATGGCTACACCTTC
CASSQGNSLDYGYTF
>TRBV6-6|TRBD1|TRBJ2-6
TGTGCCAGCAGTAAAAAACAGGGGTATGGGGCCAACGTCCTGACTTTC
CASSKKQGYGANVLTF
>TRBV5-1|TRBD2|TRBJ2-7
TGCGCCAGCAGCTGGGGACTAGCGGGGCCCCTTAAGGAGCAGTCCTTC
CASSWGLAGPLKEQSF
>TRBV4-1|-|TRBJ2-2
TGCGCCAGCAGCCAAGCGCGGAACACCGGGGAGCTGTTTTTT
CASSQARNTGELFF